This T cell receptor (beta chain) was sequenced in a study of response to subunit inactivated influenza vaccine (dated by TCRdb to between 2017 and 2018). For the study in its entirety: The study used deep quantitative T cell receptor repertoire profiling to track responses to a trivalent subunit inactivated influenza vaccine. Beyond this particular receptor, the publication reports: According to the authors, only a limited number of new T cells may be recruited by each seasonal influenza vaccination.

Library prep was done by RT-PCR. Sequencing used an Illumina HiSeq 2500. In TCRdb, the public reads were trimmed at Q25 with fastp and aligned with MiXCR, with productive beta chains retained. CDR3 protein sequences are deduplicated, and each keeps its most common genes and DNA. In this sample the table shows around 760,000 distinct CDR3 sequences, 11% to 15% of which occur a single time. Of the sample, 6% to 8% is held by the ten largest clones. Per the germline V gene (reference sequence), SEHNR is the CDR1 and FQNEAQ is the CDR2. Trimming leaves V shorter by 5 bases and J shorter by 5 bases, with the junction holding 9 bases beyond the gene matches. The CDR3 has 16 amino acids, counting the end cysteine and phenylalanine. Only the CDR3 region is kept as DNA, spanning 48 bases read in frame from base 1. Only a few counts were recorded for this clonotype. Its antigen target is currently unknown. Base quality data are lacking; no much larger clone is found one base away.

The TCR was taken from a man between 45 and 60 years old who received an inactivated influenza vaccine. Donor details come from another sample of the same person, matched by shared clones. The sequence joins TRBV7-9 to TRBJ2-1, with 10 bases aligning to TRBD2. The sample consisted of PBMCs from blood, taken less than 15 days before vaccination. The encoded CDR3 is CASSRSGLASDNEQFF. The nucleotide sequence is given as TGTGCCAGCAGCAGATCGGGACTAGCGTCCGACAATGAGCAGTTCTTC.